This TCR beta chain was found in a study of blood T cell repertoires in COVID-19. Study-level information: PBMCs, B-cell-depleted T cells, or T cells provided the cDNA or gDNA that made up the material.

In the authors' workflow: Reference gene primer amplification gave estimated nucleated cell counts. Libraries were prepared by immunoSEQ multiplex PCR; TCRdb keeps only in-frame clonotypes and omits some of them. V and J calls and clone size are as listed in that table; D and trimming were resolved from the DNA. This table holds 450,000 to 500,000 clones, approximately 83% found once. This clone has only one observation. The CDR3 consists of 13 residues. Germline values: CDR1 ENHRY, CDR2 SYGVKD. Trimming cost V 7 bases and J 0 bases, with 7 bases left between them. Sequencing was performed on peripheral blood. The TCR sequence derives from a human donor in a cohort sampled during active COVID-19. The chain links TRBV10-3 to TRBJ2-1, with D unclear. CDR3 amino acids: CAIKTYSYNEQFF. The DNA for the CDR3 is TGTGCCATCAAGACTTACTCCTACAATGAGCAGTTCTTC.